These 12 T cell receptor beta chains originate from one sample sequenced in a study of T cells after yellow fever vaccination. One entry per CDR3 protein results from TCRdb running MiXCR on the 5' RACE reads. The table lists about 120,000 distinct CDR3 sequences, about 8.2% of them singletons. The sample in question was CD8+ T cells sorted from PBMCs, obtained on the day of the yellow fever booster vaccination. The receptors derive from a man aged 18-30 years who received the YFV17D yellow fever vaccine.

In this sample, this clonotype turned up a few times. CDR3 region: CASIQANTEAFF. In DNA, the CDR3 is TGTGCCAGCATCCAGGCGAACACTGAAGCTTTCTTT. This chain links TRBV12-3 or TRBV12-4 with TRBJ1-1; D is uncertain. With 7 bases removed from V and 1 base from J, the gap between germline ends came to 7 bases. This CDR3 is 12 amino acids long.

The V call is TRBV12-3 or TRBV12-4, the J call TRBJ1-1; the match to TRBD1 covers 10 bases. This CDR3 has 15 amino acids. V trimming: 7 bases; J trimming: 3 bases; junction bases outside the gene matches: 8. The CDR3 DNA reads as TGTGCCAGCATCGGACAGGGGGGACCTTACACTGAAGCTTTCTTT. It yields the protein CASIGQGGPYTEAFF.

The chain uses TRBV10-2 and TRBJ2-7; unclear D gene. Per germline, CDR1 WSHSY and CDR2 SAAADI. The CDR3 contains 13 residues. Trimming cost V 0 bases and J 1 base, with 4 bases left between them. DNA of the CDR3: TGCGCCAGCAGTGAGTCGTTGTCCTACGAGCAGTACTTC. Translating gives CASSESLSYEQYF.

The gene calls are TRBV6-2 or TRBV6-3 and TRBJ2-7, with 10 bases identical to TRBD1. With 0 bases clipped from V and 1 base from J, the junction kept 3 bases outside the gene matches. This CDR3 is built from 16 residues. Germline CDR1 and CDR2: MNHEY and SVGEGT. The CDR3 bases are TGTGCCAGCAGTTACTCGAAGGACAGGGGGTCCTACGAGCAGTACGTC. Its protein is CASSYSKDRGSYEQYV.

By frequency in the sample, this clonotype is medium-sized. The chain couples TRBV7-8 to TRBJ1-6, with D possibly matching TRBD1 (5 bases). V gave up 5 bases and J gave up 2 bases, with 19 bases separating them. This CDR3 spans 18 amino acids. Germline lookup yields CDR1 SGHVS and CDR2 FQNEAQ. The DNA for the CDR3 is TGTGCCAGCAGCACAACTACCCGGGACTCCACCTATAATTCACCCCTCCACTTT. This translates into CASSTTTRDSTYNSPLHF.

This clonotype was recorded many times. J is TRBJ2-1 and V is TRBV4-3; tentatively, D is TRBD1 (6 bases). Germline V gene lookup returns CDR1 LGHNA and CDR2 YSLEER. There are 15 residues in the CDR3. Trimming left V 0 bases short and J 4 bases short, with 10 bases between. The CDR3 loop reads CASSQDQGRYNEQFF. The CDR3 nucleotides are TGCGCCAGCAGCCAAGATCAGGGGCGGTACAATGAGCAGTTCTTC.

This clonotype was counted a few times. J is TRBJ1-2 and V is TRBV29-1, with a weak D call TRBD1 (5 bases). The V gene's germline CDR1 is SQVTM and CDR2 ANQGSEA. The germline V and J ends were trimmed by 3 bases and 8 bases, with 13 bases remaining between them. This CDR3 is 12 amino acids long. The CDR3 DNA follows: TGCAGCGTTGAGATCGGGGCGGCAGGCTACACCTTC. Amino acid sequence: CSVEIGAAGYTF.

V gene TRBV27 combines with J gene TRBJ1-1; 9 bases agree with TRBD1. The trim removed 2 bases at V and 7 bases at J, leaving 11 bases unmatched. Germline V CDR1 and CDR2: MNHEY, SMNVEV (reference sequence). The CDR3 spans 16 residues. CDR3 region: CASSLDGTGTFFEAFF. CDR3 DNA: TGTGCCAGCAGTTTAGACGGGACAGGGACCTTCTTTGAAGCTTTCTTT.

The sample holds many counts of this clonotype. This chain joins TRBV20-1 and TRBJ2-5, with a tentative D call TRBD1 (5 bases). V lost 3 bases to trimming and J lost 5 bases, with 13 bases between them. From germline, CDR1 is DFQATT and CDR2 SNEGSKA (reference sequence). The CDR3 is 13 amino acids. As DNA, the CDR3 is TGCAGTGCTAGTCGACAGTCCGCGGAGACCCAGTACTTC. Its translation is CSASRQSAETQYF.

The chain carries TRBV7-2 and TRBJ2-6; TRBD1 aligns across 10 bases. The length of the CDR3 is 17 residues. Germline V gene lookup returns CDR1 SGHTA and CDR2 FQGNSA. With 5 bases clipped from V and 0 bases from J, the junction kept 4 bases outside the gene matches. The CDR3 nucleotides are TGTGCCAGCAGCCTGGGACAGGGGCTCTCTGGGGCCAACGTCCTGACTTTC. Protein sequence: CASSLGQGLSGANVLTF.

This clonotype appeared a few times. The chain employs TRBV2 and TRBJ2-7; perhaps TRBD1 as D (6 bases). From germline, CDR1 is SNHLY and CDR2 FYNNEI. Between the trimmed V and J ends, which lost 3 bases and 2 bases, there was a span of 14 bases. The CDR3 length is 15 residues. The CDR3 sequence: CASSDPRGRAYEQYV. In DNA form, the CDR3 reads TGTGCCAGCAGTGACCCCAGGGGACGGGCCTACGAGCAGTACGTC.

The chain links TRBV20-1 to TRBJ2-1, with no clear D. CDR1 and CDR2 from the germline V gene are DFQATT and SNEGSKA (reference sequence). V was trimmed by 3 bases and J by 0 bases, leaving 6 bases between them. The CDR3 is 13 residues long. This chain's CDR3 is CSARVGSYNEQFF. CDR3 in DNA: TGCAGTGCTAGGGTAGGCTCCTACAATGAGCAGTTCTTC.